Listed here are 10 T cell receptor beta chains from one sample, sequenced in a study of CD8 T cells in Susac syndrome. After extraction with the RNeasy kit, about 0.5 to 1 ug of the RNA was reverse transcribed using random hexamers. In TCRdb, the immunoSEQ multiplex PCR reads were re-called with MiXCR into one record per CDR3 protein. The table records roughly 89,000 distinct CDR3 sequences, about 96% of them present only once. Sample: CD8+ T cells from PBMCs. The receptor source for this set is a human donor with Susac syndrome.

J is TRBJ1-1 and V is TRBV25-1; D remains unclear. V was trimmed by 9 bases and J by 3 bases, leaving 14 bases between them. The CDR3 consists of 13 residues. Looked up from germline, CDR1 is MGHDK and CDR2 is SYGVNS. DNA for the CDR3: TGTGCCAGTTCACCCGGGGTTTACACTGAAGCTTTCTTT. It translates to CASSPGVYTEAFF.

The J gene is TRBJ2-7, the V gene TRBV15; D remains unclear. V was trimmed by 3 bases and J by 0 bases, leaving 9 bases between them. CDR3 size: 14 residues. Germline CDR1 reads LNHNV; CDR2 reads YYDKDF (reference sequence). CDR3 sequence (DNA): TGTGCCACCAGCAGCGCCAGGAGCTCCTACGAGCAGTACGTC. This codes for CATSSARSSYEQYV.

CDR3 nucleotides: TGTGCCAGCAGCCCCCTCGAAACCCCTAGCACAGATACGCAGTATTTT. It yields the protein CASSPLETPSTDTQYF. This chain uses TRBV5-4 with TRBJ2-3, with D hard to call. The germline CDR1 and CDR2 sequences are SGHNT and YYREEE (reference sequence). The V end lost 4 bases, the J end lost 0 bases, and 15 bases lay between the germline ends. The CDR3 totals 16 residues.

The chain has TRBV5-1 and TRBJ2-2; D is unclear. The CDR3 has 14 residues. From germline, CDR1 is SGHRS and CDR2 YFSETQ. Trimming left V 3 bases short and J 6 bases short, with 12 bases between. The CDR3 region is CASSSQVTPGELFF. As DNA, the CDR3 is TGCGCCAGCAGCTCGCAGGTTACCCCCGGGGAGCTGTTTTTT.

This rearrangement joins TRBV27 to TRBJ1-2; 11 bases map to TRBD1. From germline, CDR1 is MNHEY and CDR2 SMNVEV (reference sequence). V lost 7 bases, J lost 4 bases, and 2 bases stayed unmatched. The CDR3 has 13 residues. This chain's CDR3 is CASTGQGAYGYTF. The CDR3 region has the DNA TGTGCCAGCACCGGACAGGGGGCCTATGGCTACACCTTC.

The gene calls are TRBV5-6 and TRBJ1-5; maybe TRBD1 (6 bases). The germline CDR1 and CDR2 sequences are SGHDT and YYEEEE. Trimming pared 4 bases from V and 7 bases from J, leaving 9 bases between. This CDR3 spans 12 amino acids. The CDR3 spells CASSEGTQPQHF. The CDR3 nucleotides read TGTGCCAGCAGCGAAGGGACACAGCCCCAGCATTTT.

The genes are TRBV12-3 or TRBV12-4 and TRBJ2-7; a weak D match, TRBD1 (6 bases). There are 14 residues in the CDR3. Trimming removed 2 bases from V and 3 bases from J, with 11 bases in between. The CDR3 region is CASSLFGRGYEQYF. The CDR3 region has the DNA TGTGCCAGCAGTTTATTTGGCAGGGGCTACGAGCAGTACTTC.

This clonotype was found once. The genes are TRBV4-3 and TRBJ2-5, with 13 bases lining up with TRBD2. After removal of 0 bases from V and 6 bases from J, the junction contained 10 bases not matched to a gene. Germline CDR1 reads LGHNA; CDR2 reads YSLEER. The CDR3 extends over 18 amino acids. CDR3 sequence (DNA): TGCGCCAGCAGCCAAGATCCCCCCACTAGCGGGAGGGCCCAGACCCAGTACTTC. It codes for CASSQDPPTSGRAQTQYF.

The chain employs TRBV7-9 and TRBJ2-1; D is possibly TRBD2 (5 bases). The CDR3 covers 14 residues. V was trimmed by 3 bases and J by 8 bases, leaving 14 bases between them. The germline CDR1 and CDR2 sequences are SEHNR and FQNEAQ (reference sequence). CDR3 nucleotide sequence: TGTGCCAGCAGCTTGGGGAGAGCGTCAGATGAGCAGTTCTTC. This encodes CASSLGRASDEQFF.

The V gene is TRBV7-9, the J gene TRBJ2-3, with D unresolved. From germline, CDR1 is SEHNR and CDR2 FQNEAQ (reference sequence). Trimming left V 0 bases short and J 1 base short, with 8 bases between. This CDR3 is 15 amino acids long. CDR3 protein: CASSLAGIRTDTQYF. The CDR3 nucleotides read TGTGCCAGCAGCTTAGCAGGTATACGCACAGATACGCAGTATTTT.